The 25 T cell receptor beta chains in this list originate from one sample, sequenced in a study of response to subunit inactivated influenza vaccine. MiXCR, applied by TCRdb to the RT-PCR reads, yields one record per CDR3 protein. Among about 700,000 distinct CDR3 sequences listed, approximately 14% were seen once. The specimen was PBMCs from blood, collected less than 15 days before vaccination. The receptors here all came from a middle-aged man who received an inactivated influenza vaccine.

This clonotype was observed a few times. This rearrangement joins TRBV20-1 to TRBJ2-3; D unclear. CDR1 and CDR2 (germline): DFQATT, SNEGSKA (reference sequence). Trimming left V 4 bases short and J 4 bases short, with 9 bases between. The CDR3 extends over 12 amino acids. CDR3 region: CSATPRSDTQYF. The CDR3 nucleotides read TGCAGTGCTACGCCGAGGTCAGATACGCAGTATTTT.

This clonotype was counted at least ten times. The chain carries TRBV7-2 and TRBJ2-3; possibly TRBD1 for D (7 bases). Trimming stripped 5 bases from V and 4 bases from J, with 19 bases between. This CDR3 is 16 amino acids long. Germline V lookup: CDR1 SGHTA, CDR2 FQGNSA. The CDR3 is CASSKTGARGADTQYF. CDR3 in DNA: TGTGCCAGCAGCAAAACAGGGGCCAGGGGGGCAGATACGCAGTATTTT. Together with reference TRBV7-2 and TRBJ2-3, the CDR3 gives the full variable domain: GAGVSQSPSNKVTEKGKDVELRCDPISGHTALYWYRQSLGQGLEFLIYFQGNSAPDKSGLPSDRFSAERTGGSVSTLTIQRTQQEDSAVYLCASSKTGARGADTQYFGPGTRLTVL.

This clonotype has ten or more counts. V usage is TRBV5-1 and J usage is TRBJ1-1; no reliable D call. CDR1 and CDR2 (germline): SGHRS, YFSETQ. V lost 0 bases and J lost 1, with 10 bases in between. The CDR3 length is 15 residues. The CDR3 spells CASSLESTENTEAFF. In DNA form, the CDR3 reads TGCGCCAGCAGCTTGGAATCAACGGAGAACACTGAAGCTTTCTTT.

Ten or more counts support this clonotype. This chain links TRBV12-3 or TRBV12-4 with TRBJ2-3; D ambiguous. The CDR3 sequence is 12 residues long. The V end lost 3 bases, the J end lost 4 bases, and 5 bases lay between the germline ends. This CDR3 reads CASSFGPDTQYF. DNA for the CDR3: TGTGCCAGCAGTTTCGGCCCAGATACGCAGTATTTT.

This clonotype was seen many times. The CDR3 sequence is CASSSGWSYEQYF. In nucleotides, the CDR3 is TGTGCCAGCAGTTCGGGGTGGTCCTACGAGCAGTACTTC. The rearrangement joins TRBV28 to TRBJ2-7; maybe TRBD2 (5 bases). V lost 4 bases and J 1 base, leaving 8 bases between the germline ends. The CDR3 runs to 13 residues. CDR1 is MDHEN, CDR2 SYDVKM, per germline.

The chain combines TRBV5-1 with TRBJ2-7; 9 bases match TRBD1. Germline CDR1 is SGHRS and CDR2 is YFSETQ. Trimming cost V 4 bases and J 0 bases; bases outside gene matches: 8. The length of the CDR3 is 16 residues. CDR3 sequence: CASSTGTGLGSYEQYF. Here the CDR3 DNA reads TGCGCCAGCAGCACAGGGACAGGGTTAGGCTCCTACGAGCAGTACTTC.

This clonotype has just a few counts. CDR3 sequence (DNA): TGTGCCATCAACGGTCTGCAGGGTGGCGGGACCGGGGAGCTGTTTTTT. Translated, it gives CAINGLQGGGTGELFF. The V and J genes are TRBV10-3 and TRBJ2-2; D may correspond to TRBD1 or TRBD2 (5 bases each). The CDR3 runs 16 residues. Trimming shortened V by 7 bases and J by 5 bases, and 20 bases separated the two germline ends. Germline CDR1 ENHRY, CDR2 SYGVKD.

This clonotype was recorded a few times. The chain uses TRBV4-3 and TRBJ2-3; 11 positions match TRBD2. The CDR3 is 15 residues long. Trimming at V came to 6 bases and at J to 1 base, leaving 3 bases not matched to a gene. Per germline, CDR1 LGHNA and CDR2 YSLEER. The CDR3 DNA follows: TGCGCCAGCAGGTTACTAGCGGGGGGCACAGATACGCAGTATTTT. Translated, it gives CASRLLAGGTDTQYF.

This clonotype was counted a few times. The V call is TRBV7-2, the J call TRBJ1-2; maybe TRBD1 (6 bases). This CDR3 has 12 residues. Between the trimmed V and J ends, which lost 2 bases and 8 bases, there was a span of 9 bases. Germline CDR1 SGHTA, CDR2 FQGNSA. CDR3 protein: CASSLQGKGYTF. CDR3 DNA: TGTGCCAGCAGCTTACAGGGGAAAGGCTACACCTTC.

The chain links TRBV5-1 to TRBJ1-6, with a weak D call TRBD1 (6 bases). V lost 0 bases and J lost 7, with 11 bases in between. The CDR3 is 15 residues long. Germline CDR1 is SGHRS and CDR2 is YFSETQ. CDR3 sequence reads: CASSLDGQRNSPLHF. The CDR3, as DNA: TGCGCCAGCAGCTTGGATGGACAGAGGAATTCACCCCTCCACTTT.

This clonotype was seen a few times. This chain uses TRBV28 with TRBJ2-2; 9 bases map to TRBD2. Per the germline V gene, CDR1 is MDHEN and CDR2 is SYDVKM. This CDR3 has 17 amino acids. Germline trimming cut 3 bases from V and 2 bases from J; bases unmatched to any gene: 7. The CDR3: CASSFWAGGSNTGELFF. The DNA of the CDR3 is TGTGCCAGCAGTTTTTGGGCGGGAGGGTCCAACACCGGGGAGCTGTTTTTT.

The chain recombines TRBV6-1 with TRBJ2-1; 8 nucleotides agree with TRBD1. Germline CDR1 MNHNS, CDR2 SASEGT. V shed 5 bases and J 2 bases; nucleotides not matched to a gene: 5. CDR3 length: 15 amino acids. DNA of the CDR3: TGTGCCAGCAGTAGGGACAGGAAGACCTACAATGAGCAGTTCTTC. Its protein is CASSRDRKTYNEQFF.

This clonotype has more than one count but fewer than ten. The V and J genes are TRBV7-9 and TRBJ2-7, with D possibly matching TRBD2 (7 bases). Per germline, CDR1 SEHNR and CDR2 FQNEAQ (reference sequence). This CDR3 spans 14 amino acids. Trimming shortened V by 6 bases and J by 5 bases, and 17 bases separated the two germline ends. CDR3 bases: TGTGCCAGCAGTACCCTCGGGGGGCTTGACGAGCAGTACTTC. Encoded protein: CASSTLGGLDEQYF.

J is TRBJ1-2 and V is TRBV10-3, with 9 nucleotides matching TRBD1. CDR1 ENHRY and CDR2 SYGVKD come from the germline V gene. The CDR3 length is 16 residues. V trimming: 4 bases; J trimming: 4 bases; junction bases outside the gene matches: 10. CDR3: CAISGIGTGNGYGYTF. For the CDR3, the DNA is TGTGCCATCAGTGGTATAGGGACAGGGAATGGCTATGGCTACACCTTC.

This clonotype was observed a handful of times. The chain links TRBV29-1 to TRBJ1-1, with D possibly TRBD1 on 5 matching bases. Germline V lookup: CDR1 SQVTM, CDR2 ANQGSEA. The ends were cut back, 6 bases at V and 4 bases at J, with 15 bases in the middle. This CDR3 contains 13 residues. DNA for the CDR3: TGCAGCGTAAAGGGGCGCTTAGTCACTGAAGCTTTCTTT. Its translation: CSVKGRLVTEAFF.

This clonotype was found a few times. The V call is TRBV11-2, the J call TRBJ2-2; a possible D gene is TRBD2 (6 bases). CDR1 SGHAT and CDR2 FQNNGV come from the germline V gene. V was cut by 6 bases and J by 0 bases, with 11 bases left in between. This CDR3 has 15 residues. The CDR3 loop is CASRSPGANTGELFF. The CDR3 nucleotides are TGTGCCAGCAGGTCCCCGGGGGCGAACACCGGGGAGCTGTTTTTT.

In DNA form, the CDR3 reads TGTGCCAGCTCACCATCAGCGGGGGGGAACAATGAGCAGTTCTTC. Translated: CASSPSAGGNNEQFF. The chain employs TRBV18 and TRBJ2-1, with 10 bases fitting TRBD2. The CDR3 runs to 15 residues. V shed 2 bases and J 5 bases; nucleotides not matched to a gene: 3. Germline V gene data show CDR1 as KGHSH and CDR2 as LQKENI.

The chain carries TRBV28 and TRBJ2-7, with 8 bases lining up with TRBD1. After removal of 5 bases from V and 1 base from J, the junction contained 4 bases not matched to a gene. Germline V CDR1 and CDR2: MDHEN, SYDVKM. The CDR3 runs to 14 residues. CDR3 sequence: CASSDRGSSYEQYF. The CDR3 DNA is TGTGCCAGCAGTGACAGGGGCTCTTCCTACGAGCAGTACTTC.

This clonotype has more than one count but fewer than ten. The chain has TRBV27 and TRBJ1-1; the D gene is possibly TRBD1 (5 bases). The germline gives CDR1 MNHEY, CDR2 SMNVEV (reference sequence). This CDR3 spans 13 amino acids. Trimming left V 6 bases short and J 5 bases short, with 13 bases between. CDR3 amino acids: CASRLGGGTEAFF. CDR3 in DNA: TGTGCCAGCAGGTTGGGTGGGGGGACTGAAGCTTTCTTT.

This clonotype has just a few counts. J is TRBJ2-5 and V is TRBV12-3 or TRBV12-4, with D maybe TRBD1 (5 bases). The V end was cut by 6 bases, the J end by 3 bases, with 8 bases between. The CDR3 consists of 12 residues. In DNA, the CDR3 is TGTGCCAGCAGAGGGGCCGAAGAGACCCAGTACTTC. Protein sequence: CASRGAEETQYF.

A few counts support this clonotype. The rearrangement joins TRBV30 to TRBJ1-3; D is undetermined. This CDR3 contains 14 residues. The germline CDR1 and CDR2 sequences are GTSNPN and SVGIG (reference sequence). Between the trimmed V and J ends, which lost 0 bases and 7 bases, there was a span of 13 bases. CDR3 sequence: CAWSVPERWNTIYF. The CDR3 nucleotides are TGTGCCTGGAGTGTTCCAGAGAGGTGGAACACCATATATTTT. The complete variable domain, with remaining parts taken from reference TRBV30 and TRBJ1-3, reads SQTIHQWPATLVQPVGSPLSLECTVEGTSNPNLYWYRQAAGRGLQLLFYSVGIGQISSEVPQNLSASRPQDRQFILSSKKLLLSDSGFYLCAWSVPERWNTIYFGEGSWLTVV.

The sample holds a few counts of this clonotype. The V and J genes are TRBV5-1 and TRBJ2-7; unclear D gene. The germline V gene encodes CDR1 SGHRS and CDR2 YFSETQ. Trimming pared 0 bases from V and 0 bases from J, leaving 10 bases between. The CDR3 extends over 15 amino acids. CDR3 in amino acids: CASSLAGRNSYEQYF. Written as DNA, the CDR3 is TGCGCCAGCAGCTTGGCCGGCAGAAACTCCTACGAGCAGTACTTC.

The gene calls are TRBV20-1 and TRBJ1-1; 7 nucleotides match TRBD1. This CDR3 comprises 15 residues. Germline V CDR1 and CDR2: DFQATT, SNEGSKA (reference sequence). With V trimmed by 6 bases and J by 3 bases, 13 bases remained unmatched. This CDR3 is CSANDRVGWDTEAFF. As DNA, the CDR3 is TGCAGTGCAAATGACAGGGTCGGTTGGGACACTGAAGCTTTCTTT.

The chain combines TRBV12-3 or TRBV12-4 with TRBJ2-2, with D possibly called TRBD1 or TRBD2 (7 bases each). The V gene lost 2 bases and the J gene lost 6 bases, with 13 bases spanning the gap. The CDR3 totals 15 residues. CDR3 amino acids: CASSLTGEGPGELFF. The CDR3 nucleotides read TGTGCCAGCAGTTTAACAGGGGAGGGGCCCGGGGAGCTGTTTTTT.

V and J are TRBV20-1 and TRBJ2-3; D is unresolved. The CDR3 has 12 amino acids. The germline V and J ends were trimmed by 6 bases and 3 bases, with 10 bases remaining between them. Germline CDR1 reads DFQATT; CDR2 reads SNEGSKA (reference sequence). The DNA for the CDR3 is TGCAGTGCACCACGGCAAACAGATACGCAGTATTTT. This sequence encodes CSAPRQTDTQYF.